Shown below are 28 T cell receptor beta chains from a single sample sequenced in a study of control samples from healthy donors and cancer patients (dated by TCRdb to 2020 to 2022). The library relied on the immunoSEQ multiplex PCR assay. The clones in this table, taken by TCRdb from immuneACCESS, are in-frame only. Not every clone is retained; where verified, under half of the shortfall comes from an unresolved V gene, and the cause of the rest is unknown. This sample lists some 150,000 clones; over 85% were detected once. The ten biggest clones cover about 4% of the sample. Sequenced input: blood. These TCRs come from a woman aged 55 to 70 in good health.

V usage is TRBV19 and J usage is TRBJ1-5; D is uncertain. The CDR3 length is 13 residues. Trimming cost V 5 bases and J 7 bases, with 12 bases left between them. Per the germline V gene, CDR1 is LNHDA and CDR2 is SQIVND (reference sequence). CDR3 DNA: TGTGCCAGTAGTTTCCTCGGGGTCCAGCCCCAGCATTTT. Its translation is CASSFLGVQPQHF.

The chain carries TRBV7-3 and TRBJ2-1, with D perhaps TRBD2 (6 bases). The V end was cut by 5 bases, the J end by 0 bases, with 17 bases between. The CDR3 consists of 17 residues. The V gene's germline CDR1 is SGHTA and CDR2 FQGTGA. The CDR3 region is CASSPSGGENSYNEQFF. DNA of the CDR3: TGTGCCAGCAGCCCGTCAGGAGGGGAGAACTCCTACAATGAGCAGTTCTTC.

The chain is built from TRBV5-1 and TRBJ1-3; TRBD1 aligns across 9 bases. The length of the CDR3 is 16 residues. Germline CDR1 SGHRS, CDR2 YFSETQ. The trim removed 0 bases at V and 2 bases at J, leaving 3 bases unmatched. The CDR3 DNA follows: TGCGCCAGCAGCTTGGTAGGGACAGGGACTGGAAACACCATATATTTT. This gives the protein CASSLVGTGTGNTIYF.

V usage is TRBV4-3 and J usage is TRBJ2-1, with D hard to call. Germline V CDR1 and CDR2: LGHNA, YSLEER. V was pared by 1 base and J by 5 bases, with 15 bases between. There are 16 residues in the CDR3. This CDR3 reads CASSQAFLPVHNEQFF. CDR3 coding DNA: TGCGCCAGCAGCCAAGCCTTCCTACCGGTTCACAATGAGCAGTTCTTC.

The CDR3 DNA is TGTGCCAGTAGTATGGCCGGGATCGGAAGCAATCAGCCCCAGCATTTT. It codes for CASSMAGIGSNQPQHF. This sequence joins TRBV19 and TRBJ1-5; no reliable D call. The ends were cut back, 3 bases at V and 1 base at J, with 13 bases in the middle. This CDR3 is 16 amino acids long. CDR1 and CDR2 from the germline V gene are LNHDA and SQIVND (reference sequence).

The chain links TRBV19 to TRBJ2-2; 7 bases are shared with TRBD1. The ends lost 6 bases at V and 3 bases at J; junction bases unmatched: 4. CDR3 length: 14 amino acids. The germline V gene encodes CDR1 LNHDA and CDR2 SQIVND (reference sequence). The CDR3, as DNA: TGTGCCAGTAGGACAGGGTTTGACACCGGGGAGCTGTTTTTT. This codes for CASRTGFDTGELFF.

The rearrangement links TRBV7-3 to TRBJ2-1, with 9 bases matching TRBD1. This CDR3 comprises 15 residues. With 5 bases clipped from V and 0 bases from J, the junction kept 2 bases outside the gene matches. Germline CDR1 is SGHTA and CDR2 is FQGTGA. The chain's CDR3 is CASSPQGASYNEQFF. CDR3 DNA: TGTGCCAGCAGCCCACAGGGGGCCTCCTACAATGAGCAGTTCTTC.

The chain is built from TRBV4-1 and TRBJ2-5; D remains unclear. Per germline, CDR1 MGHRA and CDR2 YSYEKL. The CDR3 contains 13 residues. The ends were cut back, 5 bases at V and 1 base at J, with 8 bases in the middle. CDR3 sequence reads: CASSKSLQETQYF. For the CDR3, the DNA is TGCGCCAGCAGCAAAAGTCTCCAAGAGACCCAGTACTTC.

The chain combines TRBV15 with TRBJ2-3; D is perhaps TRBD2 (6 bases). The CDR3 is 21 residues long. Between the trimmed V and J ends, which lost 5 bases and 1 base, there was a span of 31 bases. Germline values: CDR1 LNHNV, CDR2 YYDKDF (reference sequence). The CDR3 loop is CATSQDGLARTSSVGTDTQYF. The CDR3 DNA reads TGTGCCACCAGCCAAGATGGTCTAGCGAGGACATCTAGCGTTGGCACAGATACGCAGTATTTT.

The V gene is TRBV6-2 or TRBV6-3, the J gene TRBJ1-4; TRBD1 matches at 8 bases. Germline CDR1 reads MNHEY; CDR2 reads SVGEGT. The V gene end was trimmed by 0 bases and the J gene end by 8 bases; junction bases not matched to a gene: 5. The CDR3 is 15 residues long. CDR3 sequence: CASSYSTGALEKLFF. CDR3 nucleotides: TGTGCCAGCAGTTACTCGACAGGGGCTCTCGAAAAACTGTTTTTT.

The genes are TRBV6-5 and TRBJ1-2; 8 nucleotides match TRBD1. V was pared by 7 bases and J by 3 bases, with 7 bases of the junction left unmatched. CDR3 length: 14 residues. Germline V gives CDR1 MNHEY, CDR2 SVGAGI. The CDR3 region has the DNA TGTGCCAGCAAGCAGGGGGCGATTCACTATGGCTACACCTTC. It codes for CASKQGAIHYGYTF.

This chain joins TRBV4-2 and TRBJ2-2, with TRBD2 matching 8 bases. Per the germline V gene, CDR1 is LGHNA and CDR2 is YNFKEQ. The CDR3 consists of 20 residues. Trimming removed 1 base from V and 3 bases from J; junction bases left unmatched: 16. CDR3: CASSQVSYTGRRGDTGELFF. DNA for the CDR3: TGTGCCAGCAGCCAAGTTTCATATACTGGACGGCGGGGGGACACCGGGGAGCTGTTTTTT.

The J gene is TRBJ2-5, the V gene TRBV6-6; D might be TRBD1 (6 bases). Germline values: CDR1 MNHNY, CDR2 SVGAGI (reference sequence). V was trimmed by 7 bases and J by 5 bases, leaving 14 bases between them. The CDR3 is 13 amino acids. The CDR3 region has the DNA TGTGCCAGCACCAACAGGGATAGGGAGACCCAGTACTTC. Translation gives CASTNRDRETQYF.

The genes are TRBV2 and TRBJ1-5; 8 positions match TRBD1. The CDR3 is made up of 14 amino acids. Looked up from germline, CDR1 is SNHLY and CDR2 is FYNNEI. V was clipped by 8 bases and J by 5 bases; unmatched bases: 8. The CDR3 DNA reads as TGTGCCAGCGGAACCCAGGGGGCCGATCAGCCCCAGCATTTT. Translating it yields CASGTQGADQPQHF.

The gene calls are TRBV24-1 and TRBJ1-2, with a possible D match to TRBD1 (6 bases). CDR1 and CDR2 from the germline V gene are KGHDR and SFDVKD. The CDR3 has 12 amino acids. V was clipped by 1 base and J by 8 bases, with 7 bases between them. CDR3 sequence (DNA): TGTGCCACCAGTGATTTAGGGGGAGGCTACACCTTC. Amino acids: CATSDLGGGYTF.

The chain employs TRBV19 and TRBJ2-1; D gene unclear. CDR1 is LNHDA and CDR2 is SQIVND in the germline V gene (reference sequence). V lost 10 bases and J 5 bases, leaving 18 bases between the germline ends. This CDR3 is built from 14 residues. The DNA of the CDR3 is TGTGCCACTTCAAGGCTTATGTTGAACAATGAGCAGTTCTTC. It encodes CATSRLMLNNEQFF.

The DNA for the CDR3 is TGTGCCAGCAGTGGTCTGGCGGGGGAAAAACTGTTTTTT. The encoded protein is CASSGLAGEKLFF. The chain combines TRBV6-2 or TRBV6-3 with TRBJ1-4; the D is unclear. CDR1 is MNHEY and CDR2 is SVGEGT in the germline V gene. V lost 5 bases and J lost 8, with 12 bases in between. CDR3 length: 13 residues.

The rearrangement uses TRBV7-2 and TRBJ1-2, with D unclear. The CDR3 consists of 18 residues. V dropped 5 bases and J dropped 0 bases, with 22 bases sitting between them. Germline V lookup: CDR1 SGHTA, CDR2 FQGNSA. The CDR3 is CASSNPIGRTNTNYGYTF. DNA for the CDR3: TGTGCCAGCAGCAATCCAATAGGCAGGACCAATACTAACTATGGCTACACCTTC.

This clone was detected only once. This chain uses TRBV18 with TRBJ1-2; D is perhaps TRBD1 (5 bases). V was pared by 0 bases and J by 8 bases, with 13 bases between. CDR1 is KGHSH, CDR2 LQKENI, per germline. This CDR3 has 14 amino acids. CDR3 DNA: TGTGCCAGCTCACCACCGGTGGGGGAAGGGGGCTACACCTTC. It is translated as CASSPPVGEGGYTF.

The V gene is TRBV27, the J gene TRBJ1-2; possibly TRBD1 for D (6 bases). Germline lookup yields CDR1 MNHEY and CDR2 SMNVEV (reference sequence). The CDR3 consists of 15 residues. With 6 bases removed from V and 3 bases from J, the gap between germline ends came to 17 bases. The chain's CDR3 is CASSGGGAGDYGYTF. The DNA for the CDR3 is TGTGCCAGCAGCGGGGGGGGCGCGGGCGACTATGGCTACACCTTC.

J is TRBJ1-4 and V is TRBV7-9, with TRBD1 identical over 10 bases. This CDR3 region has 17 residues. The V gene's germline CDR1 is SEHNR and CDR2 FQNEAQ (reference sequence). The trim removed 3 bases at V and 5 bases at J, leaving 9 bases unmatched. CDR3 protein: CASSFRDRGLSNEKLFF. In nucleotides, the CDR3 is TGTGCCAGCAGCTTCCGCGACAGGGGGCTTTCGAATGAAAAACTGTTTTTT.

The rearrangement links TRBV6-5 to TRBJ2-7; possible D gene TRBD1, 5 bases. Germline assignment: CDR1 MNHEY and CDR2 SVGAGI. The CDR3 consists of 13 residues. Trimming removed 4 bases at V and 3 bases at J, with 10 bases between. The CDR3 protein is CASSLSGNYEQYF. The CDR3 region has the DNA TGTGCCAGCAGTTTATCAGGGAACTACGAGCAGTACTTC.

The chain is built from TRBV27 and TRBJ1-1; 7 bases fit TRBD1. CDR3 length equals 16 residues. CDR1 is MNHEY and CDR2 is SMNVEV in the germline V gene (reference sequence). J was trimmed by 5 bases and V by 2 bases; bases with no gene match: 11. The CDR3 sequence is CASSLRLWDSRTEAFF. The CDR3 nucleotides are TGTGCCAGCAGTTTAAGGCTTTGGGACAGTCGGACTGAAGCTTTCTTT.

The rearrangement joins TRBV7-2 to TRBJ2-1, with D perhaps matching TRBD1 (6 bases). Germline V gene lookup returns CDR1 SGHTA and CDR2 FQGNSA. V was cut by 7 bases and J by 4 bases, with 11 bases left in between. The CDR3 totals 13 residues. The chain's CDR3 is CASTRTDYNEQFF. In nucleotides, the CDR3 is TGTGCCAGCACCAGGACAGATTACAATGAGCAGTTCTTC. Drawing the rest from reference TRBV7-2 and TRBJ2-1, the complete variable domain is GAGVSQSPSNKVTEKGKDVELRCDPISGHTALYWYRQSLGQGLEFLIYFQGNSAPDKSGLPSDRFSAERTGGSVSTLTIQRTQQEDSAVYLCASTRTDYNEQFFGPGTRLTVL.

V gene TRBV10-1 combines with J gene TRBJ1-5; D possibly corresponds to TRBD1 (5 bases). Germline V lookup: CDR1 WNHNN, CDR2 SYGVQD (reference sequence). This CDR3 comprises 16 residues. V was pared by 4 bases and J by 3 bases, with 16 bases between. For the CDR3, the DNA is TGCGCCAGCAGTGGACCTCCGGGGGTATCCAATCAGCCCCAGCATTTT. This gives the protein CASSGPPGVSNQPQHF.

The chain recombines TRBV7-9 with TRBJ1-4, with 8 bases identical to TRBD1. This CDR3 contains 15 residues. Germline V gene lookup returns CDR1 SEHNR and CDR2 FQNEAQ (reference sequence). V shed 2 bases and J 8 bases; nucleotides not matched to a gene: 7. The CDR3 spells CASSLSGQGWEKLFF. The DNA for the CDR3 is TGTGCCAGCAGCTTATCCGGACAGGGTTGGGAAAAACTGTTTTTT.

The rearrangement links TRBV7-2 to TRBJ1-3; unclear D gene. With 3 bases removed from V and 1 base from J, the gap between germline ends came to 10 bases. The germline gives CDR1 SGHTA, CDR2 FQGNSA. This CDR3 comprises 15 residues. The CDR3 protein is CASSFGQQSGNTIYF. DNA of the CDR3: TGTGCCAGCAGCTTTGGGCAGCAGTCTGGAAACACCATATATTTT.

The genes are TRBV13 and TRBJ1-1; 10 bases are shared with TRBD1. The junction had 13 bases not matched to a gene; V was cut back by 6 bases and J by 3 bases. Germline-derived CDR1 and CDR2 are PRHDT and FYEKMQ (reference sequence). The CDR3 length is 17 residues. CDR3 amino acids: CASRTTGGWLSDTEAFF. In DNA, the CDR3 is TGTGCCAGCAGGACGACAGGGGGCTGGTTGAGTGACACTGAAGCTTTCTTT. The full variable domain, with the rest looked up from reference TRBV13 and TRBJ1-1, is AAGVIQSPRHLIKEKRETATLKCYPIPRHDTVYWYQQGPGQDPQFLISFYEKMQSDKGSIPDRFSAQQFSDYHSELNMSSLELGDSALYFCASRTTGGWLSDTEAFFGQGTRLTVV.